One sample yielded the 16 T cell receptor beta chains listed below, sequenced in a study of CD8+ T cells in alopecia areata. cDNA prepared by RNA extraction and subsequent reverse transcription served as the template for sequencing. Clones were read by immunoSEQ multiplex PCR, and TCRdb kept only the in-frame ones, dropping some. Of 130,000 to 150,000 clones listed, approximately 56% are singletons. The sample consisted of CD8+ T cells sorted from blood. These receptors were collected from a human donor in good health.

This clone was seen a handful of times. The chain employs TRBV19 and TRBJ2-7; possibly TRBD1 or TRBD2 for D (5 bases each). In germline, CDR1 is LNHDA, CDR2 SQIVND (reference sequence). This CDR3 is 14 amino acids long. The V end was cut by 10 bases, the J end by 5 bases, with 21 bases between. The CDR3 protein is CATEGQGGRNEQYF. CDR3 in DNA: TGTGCCACTGAGGGGCAGGGCGGCAGGAACGAGCAGTACTTC.

V gene TRBV29-1 combines with J gene TRBJ2-7, with 7 bases lining up with TRBD1. Germline CDR1 and CDR2: SQVTM and ANQGSEA. The CDR3 has 13 amino acids. The ends lost 7 bases at V and 0 bases at J; junction bases unmatched: 6. CDR3 sequence reads: CSAQDRSSYEQYF. The CDR3 DNA reads TGCAGCGCCCAGGACAGGAGCTCCTACGAGCAGTACTTC.

This clone was found a few times. The chain recombines TRBV23-1 with TRBJ1-4; D unresolved. TRBV23-1 is an ORF for which the function is uncertain. Trimming removed 8 bases from V and 7 bases from J, with 11 bases in between. The CDR3 is 12 amino acids. CDR3 loop: CASCRGSEKLFF. The CDR3 bases are TGCGCCAGCTGCCGGGGAAGTGAAAAACTGTTTTTT.

The chain combines TRBV5-8 with TRBJ2-1, with 8 positions matching TRBD2. Per germline, CDR1 SGHTS and CDR2 YDEGEE. The CDR3 extends over 17 amino acids. The ends lost 4 bases at V and 7 bases at J; junction bases unmatched: 16. CDR3 loop: CASSPILGLGGFNEQFF. CDR3 sequence (DNA): TGTGCCAGCAGCCCAATCCTGGGACTAGGAGGTTTTAATGAGCAGTTCTTC.

The CDR3 spells CSAAAGAPFLGYGYTF. The CDR3 nucleotides are TGCAGCGCCGCGGCGGGCGCCCCATTTTTGGGCTATGGCTACACCTTC. The rearrangement links TRBV29-1 to TRBJ1-2; D unresolved. The V gene's germline CDR1 is SQVTM and CDR2 ANQGSEA. V was shortened by 7 bases and J by 4 bases, with 25 bases between the two germline ends. This CDR3 spans 16 amino acids.

V usage is TRBV29-1 and J usage is TRBJ2-5; 7 positions agree with TRBD1. V was clipped by 7 bases and J by 2 bases; unmatched bases: 7. From germline, CDR1 is SQVTM and CDR2 ANQGSEA. The CDR3 runs 13 residues. CDR3 loop: CSESGGLQETQYF. CDR3 coding DNA: TGCAGCGAATCAGGGGGATTACAAGAGACCCAGTACTTC.

The chain joins TRBV4-2 to TRBJ2-1; 11 bases fit TRBD2. The CDR3 consists of 14 residues. The germline V gene encodes CDR1 LGHNA and CDR2 YNFKEQ. V was clipped by 5 bases and J by 16 bases; unmatched bases: 13. This CDR3 is CASSSNGIAGGNFF. The CDR3 DNA follows: TGTGCCAGCAGCTCGAACGGGATAGCGGGAGGGAACTTCTTC.

J is TRBJ1-1 and V is TRBV19; D is unclear. This CDR3 contains 12 residues. Trimming left V 6 bases short and J 5 bases short, with 10 bases between. The germline CDR1 and CDR2 sequences are LNHDA and SQIVND (reference sequence). The CDR3 loop is CASSFQGTEAFF. CDR3 coding DNA: TGTGCCAGTAGCTTTCAAGGGACTGAAGCTTTCTTT.

This clone has just one count. The V gene is TRBV5-1, the J gene TRBJ2-7; the match to TRBD2 covers 7 bases. Per the germline V gene, CDR1 is SGHRS and CDR2 is YFSETQ. V trimming: 3 bases; J trimming: 2 bases; junction bases outside the gene matches: 8. This CDR3 is built from 15 residues. The CDR3 protein is CASSSHGEGPYEQYF. The CDR3 coding sequence is TGCGCCAGCAGCTCCCACGGGGAGGGTCCCTACGAGCAGTACTTC. Complete variable domain (other parts from reference TRBV5-1 and TRBJ2-7): KAGVTQTPRYLIKTRGQQVTLSCSPISGHRSVSWYQQTPGQGLQFLFEYFSETQRNKGNFPGRFSGRQFSNSRSEMNVSTLELGDSALYLCASSSHGEGPYEQYFGPGTRLTVT.

The rearrangement uses TRBV19 and TRBJ1-1; D remains ambiguous. CDR1 and CDR2 (germline): LNHDA, SQIVND (reference sequence). V was clipped by 2 bases and J by 1 base, with 5 bases between them. This CDR3 has 13 residues. The DNA for the CDR3 is TGTGCCAGTAGTATAATAGGGAACACTGAAGCTTTCTTT. It specifies CASSIIGNTEAFF.

The gene calls are TRBV5-1 and TRBJ2-1; 8 nucleotides match TRBD2. The CDR3 extends over 17 amino acids. Germline lookup yields CDR1 SGHRS and CDR2 YFSETQ. Germline trimming cut 7 bases from V and 2 bases from J; bases unmatched to any gene: 14. CDR3 sequence (DNA): TGCGCCAGCGCTTCGGGAGGAGCGGGGGCACCCTACAATGAGCAGTTCTTC. Protein: CASASGGAGAPYNEQFF.

The rearrangement joins TRBV9 to TRBJ2-1, with 12 bases identical to TRBD2. With 4 bases clipped from V and 7 bases from J, the junction kept 6 bases outside the gene matches. This CDR3 region has 15 residues. Germline V CDR1 and CDR2: SGDLS, YYNGEE. This chain's CDR3 is CASSKGLAGRNEQFF. CDR3 sequence (DNA): TGTGCCAGCAGCAAAGGACTAGCGGGAAGGAATGAGCAGTTCTTC. Looking up the rest from reference TRBV9 and TRBJ2-1 gives the full variable domain: DSGVTQTPKHLITATGQRVTLRCSPRSGDLSVYWYQQSLDQGLQFLIQYYNGEERAKGNILERFSAQQFPDLHSELNLSSLELGDSALYFCASSKGLAGRNEQFFGPGTRLTVL.

The chain recombines TRBV7-9 with TRBJ2-7; the match to TRBD1 covers 7 bases. V trimming: 4 bases; J trimming: 5 bases; junction bases outside the gene matches: 5. CDR1 and CDR2 (germline): SEHNR, FQNEAQ (reference sequence). The CDR3 is made up of 13 amino acids. CDR3 protein: CASSSRQGHEQYF. CDR3 DNA sequence: TGTGCCAGCAGCTCCCGACAGGGCCACGAGCAGTACTTC.

The gene calls are TRBV29-1 and TRBJ1-1; tentative D call: TRBD1 (6 bases). Germline values: CDR1 SQVTM, CDR2 ANQGSEA. V lost 4 bases and J 0 bases, leaving 21 bases between the germline ends. The CDR3 spans 17 residues. The CDR3 region is CSVVGRGRGEVNTEAFF. CDR3 DNA sequence: TGCAGCGTTGTTGGTCGCGGCAGGGGCGAAGTGAACACTGAAGCTTTCTTT.

The rearrangement links TRBV9 to TRBJ2-7, with D possibly matching TRBD2 (7 bases). This CDR3 region has 13 residues. Germline V gene lookup returns CDR1 SGDLS and CDR2 YYNGEE. V shed 0 bases and J shed 6 bases, with 10 bases lying between them. The CDR3 reads CASSVAGGLEQYF. The CDR3 DNA reads as TGTGCCAGCAGCGTAGCCGGGGGGCTCGAGCAGTACTTC.

The J gene is TRBJ2-7, the V gene TRBV5-1; the match to TRBD2 covers 8 bases. J was trimmed by 6 bases and V by 0 bases; bases with no gene match: 11. The germline V gene encodes CDR1 SGHRS and CDR2 YFSETQ. The CDR3 length is 16 residues. The CDR3 here is CASSLALFYGRGEQYF. The CDR3 DNA follows: TGCGCCAGCAGCTTGGCCCTCTTTTACGGGAGGGGCGAGCAGTACTTC.